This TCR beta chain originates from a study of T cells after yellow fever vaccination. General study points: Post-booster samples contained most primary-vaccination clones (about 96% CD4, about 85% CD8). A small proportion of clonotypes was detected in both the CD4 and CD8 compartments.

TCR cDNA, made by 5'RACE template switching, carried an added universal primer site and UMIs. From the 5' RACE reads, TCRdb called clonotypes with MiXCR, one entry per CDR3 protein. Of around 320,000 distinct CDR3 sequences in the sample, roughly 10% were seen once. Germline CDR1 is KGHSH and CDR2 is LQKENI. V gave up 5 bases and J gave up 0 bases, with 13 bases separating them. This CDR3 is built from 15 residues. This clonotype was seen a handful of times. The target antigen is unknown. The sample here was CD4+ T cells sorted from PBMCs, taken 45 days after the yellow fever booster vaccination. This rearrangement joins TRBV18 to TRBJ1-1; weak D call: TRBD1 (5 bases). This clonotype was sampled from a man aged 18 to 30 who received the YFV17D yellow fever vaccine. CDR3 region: CASSWGFALNTEAFF. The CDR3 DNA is TGTGCCAGCTCATGGGGGTTTGCTTTGAACACTGAAGCTTTCTTT.